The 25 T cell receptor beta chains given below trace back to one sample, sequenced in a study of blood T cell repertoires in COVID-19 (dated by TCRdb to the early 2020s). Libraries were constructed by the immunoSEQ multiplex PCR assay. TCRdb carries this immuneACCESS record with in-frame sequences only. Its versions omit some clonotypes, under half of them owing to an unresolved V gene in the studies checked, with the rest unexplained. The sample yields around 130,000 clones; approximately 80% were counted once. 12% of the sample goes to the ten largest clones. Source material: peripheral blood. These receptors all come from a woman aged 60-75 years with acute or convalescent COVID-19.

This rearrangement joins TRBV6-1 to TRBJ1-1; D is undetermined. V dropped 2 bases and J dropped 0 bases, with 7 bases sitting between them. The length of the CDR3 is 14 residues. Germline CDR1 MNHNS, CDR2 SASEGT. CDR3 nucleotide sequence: TGTGCCAGCAGTGAACTTAGCATGAACACTGAAGCTTTCTTT. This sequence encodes CASSELSMNTEAFF.

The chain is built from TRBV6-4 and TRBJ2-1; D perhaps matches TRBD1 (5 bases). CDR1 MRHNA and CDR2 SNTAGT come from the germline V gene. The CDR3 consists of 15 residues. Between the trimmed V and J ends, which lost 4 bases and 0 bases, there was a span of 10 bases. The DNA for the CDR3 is TGTGCCAGCAGTGTCGACCAGGGCTCCTACAATGAGCAGTTCTTC. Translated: CASSVDQGSYNEQFF.

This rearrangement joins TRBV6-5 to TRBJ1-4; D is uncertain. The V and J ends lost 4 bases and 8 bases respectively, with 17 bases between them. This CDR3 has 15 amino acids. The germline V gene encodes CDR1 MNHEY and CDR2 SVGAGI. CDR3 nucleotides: TGTGCCAGCAGTTCCCGTGGAAGACTTGGCGAAAAACTGTTTTTT. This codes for CASSSRGRLGEKLFF.

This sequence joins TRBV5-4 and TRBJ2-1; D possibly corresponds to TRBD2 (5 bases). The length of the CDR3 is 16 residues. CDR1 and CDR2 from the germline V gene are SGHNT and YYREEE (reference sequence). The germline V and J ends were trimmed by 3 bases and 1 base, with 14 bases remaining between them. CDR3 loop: CASSSTGVGSYNEQFF. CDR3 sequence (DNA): TGTGCCAGCAGCTCGACCGGGGTAGGGTCCTACAATGAGCAGTTCTTC.

The CDR3 sequence is CASSSLQGAEAFF. Written as DNA, the CDR3 is TGTGCCAGCAGCTCTTTACAGGGGGCTGAAGCTTTCTTT. This chain links TRBV7-2 with TRBJ1-1, with 8 bases lining up with TRBD1. V shed 4 bases, J shed 6 bases, and the junction held 4 bases outside the gene matches. CDR3 length: 13 amino acids. In germline, CDR1 is SGHTA, CDR2 FQGNSA.

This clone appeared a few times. The CDR3: CASSPHAGTGAKNTEAFF. CDR3 sequence (DNA): TGTGCCAGCAGCCCTCACGCCGGGACAGGGGCAAAGAACACTGAAGCTTTCTTT. V and J are TRBV9 and TRBJ1-1; 10 bases agree with TRBD1. The V gene end was trimmed by 4 bases and the J gene end by 1 base; junction bases not matched to a gene: 13. Germline lookup yields CDR1 SGDLS and CDR2 YYNGEE. The CDR3 runs to 18 residues. The complete variable domain, with remaining parts taken from reference TRBV9 and TRBJ1-1, reads DSGVTQTPKHLITATGQRVTLRCSPRSGDLSVYWYQQSLDQGLQFLIQYYNGEERAKGNILERFSAQQFPDLHSELNLSSLELGDSALYFCASSPHAGTGAKNTEAFFGQGTRLTVV.

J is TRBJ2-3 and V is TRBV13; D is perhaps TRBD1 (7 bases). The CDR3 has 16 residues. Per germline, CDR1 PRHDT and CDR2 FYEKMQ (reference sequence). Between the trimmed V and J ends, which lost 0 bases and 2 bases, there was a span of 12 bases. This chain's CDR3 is CASSLGGGQNTDTQYF. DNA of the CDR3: TGTGCCAGCAGCTTAGGGGGGGGACAGAACACAGATACGCAGTATTTT.

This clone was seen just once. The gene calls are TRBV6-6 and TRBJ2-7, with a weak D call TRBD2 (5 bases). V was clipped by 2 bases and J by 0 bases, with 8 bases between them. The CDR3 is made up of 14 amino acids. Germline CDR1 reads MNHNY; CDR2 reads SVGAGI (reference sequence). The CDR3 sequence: CASSYRGLSYEQYV. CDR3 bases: TGTGCCAGCAGTTACCGGGGTCTCTCCTACGAGCAGTACGTC.

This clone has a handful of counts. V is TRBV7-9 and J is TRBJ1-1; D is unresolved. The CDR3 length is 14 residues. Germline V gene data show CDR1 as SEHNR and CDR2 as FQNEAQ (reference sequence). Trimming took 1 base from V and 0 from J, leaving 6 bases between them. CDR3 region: CASSLGHVNTEAFF. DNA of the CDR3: TGTGCCAGCAGCTTAGGACACGTGAACACTGAAGCTTTCTTT.

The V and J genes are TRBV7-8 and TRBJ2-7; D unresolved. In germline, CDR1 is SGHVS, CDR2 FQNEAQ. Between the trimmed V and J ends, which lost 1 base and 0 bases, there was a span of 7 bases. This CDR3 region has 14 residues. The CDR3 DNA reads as TGTGCCAGCAGCTTAGGGGCCGCCTCCTACGAGCAGTACGTC. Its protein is CASSLGAASYEQYV.

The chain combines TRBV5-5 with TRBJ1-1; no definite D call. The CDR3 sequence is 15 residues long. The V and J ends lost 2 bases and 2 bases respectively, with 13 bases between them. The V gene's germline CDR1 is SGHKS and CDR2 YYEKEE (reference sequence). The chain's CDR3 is CASSFLDAGNTEAFF. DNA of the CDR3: TGTGCCAGCAGCTTCCTTGACGCAGGAAACACTGAAGCTTTCTTT.

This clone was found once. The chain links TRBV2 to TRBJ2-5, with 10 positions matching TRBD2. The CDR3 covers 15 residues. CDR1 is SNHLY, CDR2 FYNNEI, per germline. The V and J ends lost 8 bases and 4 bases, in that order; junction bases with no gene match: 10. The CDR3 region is CASVGAGGLGETQYF. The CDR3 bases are TGTGCCAGCGTCGGAGCGGGGGGGCTGGGAGAGACCCAGTACTTC.

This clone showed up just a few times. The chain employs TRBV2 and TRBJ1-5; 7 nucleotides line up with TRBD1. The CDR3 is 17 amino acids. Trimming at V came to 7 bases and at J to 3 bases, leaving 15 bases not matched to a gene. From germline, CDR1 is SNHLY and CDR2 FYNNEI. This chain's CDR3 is CASKEEPGTAHNQPQHF. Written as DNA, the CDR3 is TGTGCCAGCAAGGAAGAGCCCGGGACAGCCCACAATCAGCCCCAGCATTTT.

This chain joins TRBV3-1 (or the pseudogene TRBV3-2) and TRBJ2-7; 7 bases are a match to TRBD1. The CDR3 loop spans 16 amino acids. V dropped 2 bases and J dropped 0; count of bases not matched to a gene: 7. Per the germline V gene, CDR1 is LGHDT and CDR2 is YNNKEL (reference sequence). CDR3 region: CASSQNAGTASYEQYF. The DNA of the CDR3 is TGTGCCAGCAGCCAAAACGCCGGGACAGCCTCCTACGAGCAGTACTTC.

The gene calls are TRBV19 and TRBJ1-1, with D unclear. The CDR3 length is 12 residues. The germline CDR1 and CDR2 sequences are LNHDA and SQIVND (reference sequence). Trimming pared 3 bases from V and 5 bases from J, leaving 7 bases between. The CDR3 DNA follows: TGTGCCAGTAGTATCGGTTGGACTGAAGCTTTCTTT. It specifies CASSIGWTEAFF.

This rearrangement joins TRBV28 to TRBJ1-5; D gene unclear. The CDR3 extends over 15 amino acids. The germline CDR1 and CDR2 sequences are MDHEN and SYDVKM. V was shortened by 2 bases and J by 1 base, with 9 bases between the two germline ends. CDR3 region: CASSLTVWSNQPQHF. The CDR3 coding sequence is TGTGCCAGCAGTTTAACAGTTTGGAGCAATCAGCCCCAGCATTTT.

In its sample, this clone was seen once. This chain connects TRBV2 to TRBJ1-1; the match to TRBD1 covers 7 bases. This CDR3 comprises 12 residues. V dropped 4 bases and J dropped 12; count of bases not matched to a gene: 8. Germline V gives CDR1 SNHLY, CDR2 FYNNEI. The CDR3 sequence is CASSGEQGPSFF. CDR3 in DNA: TGTGCCAGCAGTGGAGAACAGGGGCCCTCTTTCTTT.

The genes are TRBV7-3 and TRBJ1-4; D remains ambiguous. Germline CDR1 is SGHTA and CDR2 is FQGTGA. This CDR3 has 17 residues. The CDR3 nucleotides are TGTGCTTTCCACAGCGGGAACTTAGTTCGTTTGTATGAAAAACTGTTTTTT. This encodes CAFHSGNLVRLYEKLFF.

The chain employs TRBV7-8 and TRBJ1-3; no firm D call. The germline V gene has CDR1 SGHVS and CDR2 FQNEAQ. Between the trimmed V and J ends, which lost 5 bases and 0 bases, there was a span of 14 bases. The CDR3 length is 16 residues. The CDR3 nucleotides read TGTGCCAGCAGCATGCCCAGGAACTTCTCTGGAAACACCATATATTTT. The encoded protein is CASSMPRNFSGNTIYF. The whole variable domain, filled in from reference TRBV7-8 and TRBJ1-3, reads GAGVSQSPRYKVAKRGQDVALRCDPISGHVSLFWYQQALGQGPEFLTYFQNEAQLDKSGLPSDRFFAERPEGSVSTLKIQRTQQEDSAVYLCASSMPRNFSGNTIYFGEGSWLTVV.

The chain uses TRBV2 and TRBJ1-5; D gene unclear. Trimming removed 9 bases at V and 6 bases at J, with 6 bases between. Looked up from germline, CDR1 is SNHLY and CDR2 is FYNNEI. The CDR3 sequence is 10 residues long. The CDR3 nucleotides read TGTGCCAGGGAGTGTCAGCCCCAGCATTTT. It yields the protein CARECQPQHF.

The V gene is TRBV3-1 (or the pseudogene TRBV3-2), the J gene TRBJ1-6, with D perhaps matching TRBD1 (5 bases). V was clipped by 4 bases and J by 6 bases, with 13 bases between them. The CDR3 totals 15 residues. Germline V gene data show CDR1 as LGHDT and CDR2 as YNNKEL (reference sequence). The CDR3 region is CASSPRQTVNSPLHF. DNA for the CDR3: TGTGCCAGCAGCCCACGACAGACTGTTAATTCACCCCTCCACTTT.

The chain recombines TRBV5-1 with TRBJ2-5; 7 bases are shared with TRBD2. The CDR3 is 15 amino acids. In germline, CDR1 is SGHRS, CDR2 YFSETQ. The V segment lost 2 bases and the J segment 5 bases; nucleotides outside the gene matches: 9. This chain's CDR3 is CASSLSGGSGETQYF. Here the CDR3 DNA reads TGCGCCAGCAGCTTATCCGGGGGGAGTGGGGAGACCCAGTACTTC.

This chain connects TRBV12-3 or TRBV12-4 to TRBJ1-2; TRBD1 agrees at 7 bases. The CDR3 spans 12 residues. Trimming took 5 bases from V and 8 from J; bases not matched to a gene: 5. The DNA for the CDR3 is TGTGCCAGCAGTCCGCAGGGGGGCGGCTACACCTTC. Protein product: CASSPQGGGYTF.

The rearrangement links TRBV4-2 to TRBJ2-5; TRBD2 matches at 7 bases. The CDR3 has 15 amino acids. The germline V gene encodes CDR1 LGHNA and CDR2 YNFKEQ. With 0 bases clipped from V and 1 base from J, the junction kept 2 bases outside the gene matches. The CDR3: CASSQERGFQETQYF. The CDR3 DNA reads TGTGCCAGCAGCCAAGAGCGGGGGTTCCAAGAGACCCAGTACTTC.

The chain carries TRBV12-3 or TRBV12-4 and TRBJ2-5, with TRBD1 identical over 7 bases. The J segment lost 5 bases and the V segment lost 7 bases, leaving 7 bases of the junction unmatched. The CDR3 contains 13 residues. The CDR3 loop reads CASNLGQRETQYF. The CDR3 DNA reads TGTGCCAGCAACTTGGGACAGAGGGAGACCCAGTACTTC.